This T cell receptor (beta chain) was sequenced for a study of sequential checkpoint blockade in melanoma. Treatment defined: randomized to nivolumab then ipilimumab (arm A) or the reverse (arm B). Trimming shortened V by 2 bases and J by 7 bases, and 23 bases separated the two germline ends. This CDR3 has 17 amino acids. Germline V gives CDR1 MNHNS, CDR2 SASEGT. Produced via immunoSEQ multiplex PCR; TCRdb's table is partial and in-frame only. This sample has around 10,000 clones, with less than 80% found just once. This clone occurred a few times. The input for sequencing was CD8+ T cells sorted from blood (inferred from file names), taken from a patient given nivolumab and ipilimumab in sequence. This rearrangement joins TRBV6-1 to TRBJ2-5; maybe TRBD1 (6 bases). This clonotype originated in a human donor with melanoma. CDR3 in DNA: TGTGCCAGCAGTGAATGGCCCGGGCCGACAGGTTTGGTGACCCAGTACTTC. It translates to CASSEWPGPTGLVTQYF.